A selection of T cell receptor beta chains follows, all from one sample in a study of early T cells in non-severe SARS-CoV-2 infection. Via MiXCR, TCRdb re-called the 5' RACE reads, giving one row per CDR3 protein. The table has 60,000 or so distinct CDR3 sequences, 9.5% to 15% seen once; the top ten hold 4% to 4.5%. The sequenced sample consisted of whole blood. These receptors were collected from an adult who was a healthcare worker with PCR-confirmed SARS-CoV-2 infection or an uninfected control (not recorded which). The CDR3 runs from the conserved cysteine through the conserved F or W. D genes are given only for firm matches. Part of the rows lack a size; the others show once, few, many or a class for expanded clones.

d_gene	v_gene	j_gene	abundance	CDR3nt	CDR3aa
NA	TRBV9	TRBJ1-5	NA	TGTGCCAGCAGCGTAGGGGGGAAAGGCAATCAGCCCCAGCATTTT	CASSVGGKGNQPQHF
NA	TRBV6-1	TRBJ2-7	many	TGTGCCGGTAACAGGGACTTGGGCCCCTACGAGCAGTACTTC	CAGNRDLGPYEQYF
TRBD1	TRBV2	TRBJ1-4	many	TGTGCCACGGGACAGGATGAAAAACTGTTTTTT	CATGQDEKLFF
NA	TRBV6-5	TRBJ2-3	many	TGTGCCATTCGAGCAAGACAGGCTGATCCAGATACGCAGTATTTT	CAIRARQADPDTQYF
NA	TRBV6-4	TRBJ2-1	few	TGTGCCAGCAGTGTTTCTTATGAGGCCTACAATGAGCAGTTCTTC	CASSVSYEAYNEQFF
NA	TRBV7-2	TRBJ2-1	NA	TGTGCCAGCAGCTTTGGTTCAGGAGAGTATGAGCAGTTCTTC	CASSFGSGEYEQFF
TRBD2	TRBV18	TRBJ2-7	many	TGTGCCAGCTCGTCGGGGACGAGCGGGAGTGGGGAGCAGTACTTC	CASSSGTSGSGEQYF
TRBD2	TRBV20-1	TRBJ2-7	NA	TGCAGTGCTAGACTAGCGGGAAGCGAGCAGTACTTC	CSARLAGSEQYF
NA	TRBV6-6	TRBJ1-1	NA	TGTGCCAGCAACAGAGCAACTGAAGTTTTCTTT	CASNRATEVFF
TRBD1	TRBV5-1	TRBJ1-5	NA	TGCGCCAGCAGCCACTACCTGACAGGGGGCGCGGATCAGCCCCAGCATTTT	CASSHYLTGGADQPQHF
NA	TRBV18	TRBJ2-3	medium-sized	TGTGCCAGCTCACCAGGGACGCGGGCAGATACGCAGTATTTT	CASSPGTRADTQYF
NA	TRBV7-9	TRBJ2-7	many	TGTGCCAGCAGCTCCGGGGACCCCTACGAGCAGTACTTC	CASSSGDPYEQYF
NA	TRBV12-3/TRBV12-4	TRBJ1-2	NA	TGTGCCAGCAGGCCCCGAGAGCAGCGGGGCTACACCTTC	CASRPREQRGYTF
NA	TRBV4-3	TRBJ2-2	few	TGCGCCAGCAGCCAAGATGTCACCACCGGGGAGCTGTTTTTT	CASSQDVTTGELFF
TRBD1	TRBV5-6	TRBJ1-1	many	TGTGCCAGCAGCGACAGGGGGCTTGGAGCTTTCTTT	CASSDRGLGAFF
TRBD2	TRBV6-5	TRBJ2-2	few	TGTGCCAGCAGTTACACCGGACTAGCGGGAACGAACACCGGGGAGCTGTTTTTT	CASSYTGLAGTNTGELFF
NA	TRBV7-9	TRBJ2-5	few	TGTGCCAGCAGCGAACAAGCCAGGGTCGGAGAGACCCAGTACTTC	CASSEQARVGETQYF
NA	TRBV20-1	TRBJ1-1	many	TGCAGTGCTAGAGACCCGGGGGTGAACACTGAAGCTTTCTTT	CSARDPGVNTEAFF
NA	TRBV5-1	TRBJ1-1	NA	TGCGCCAGCAGCCCCAGGACGGGGGTGGGAGACACTGAAGCTTTCTTT	CASSPRTGVGDTEAFF
NA	TRBV7-9	TRBJ1-1	many	TGTGCCAGCAGCTCAAGGGCCGGTAGTGCTGAAGCTTTCTTT	CASSSRAGSAEAFF
NA	TRBV29-1	TRBJ2-7	NA	TGCAGCGTCGACAGGTCGAACGAGCAGTACTTC	CSVDRSNEQYF
TRBD2	TRBV28	TRBJ2-5	many	TGTGCCAGCAGTTCTTGGGCTAGCGGACAAGAGACCCAGTACTTC	CASSSWASGQETQYF
TRBD2	TRBV11-2	TRBJ2-5	NA	TGTGCCAGCAGCTTGCGGCGGGGGGGCCTCGAGACCCAGTACTTC	CASSLRRGGLETQYF
NA	TRBV19	TRBJ2-7	few	TGTGCCAGTAGTAAAGGGGAGATCCACGAGCAGTACTTC	CASSKGEIHEQYF
TRBD1	TRBV7-9	TRBJ2-1	few	TGTGCCAGCAGCGTCACGACAGGGGATGGCTACAATGAGCAGTTCTTC	CASSVTTGDGYNEQFF
NA	TRBV10-1	TRBJ1-1	NA	TGCGCCAGCAGCCAGGGATTTACTGAAGCTTTCTTT	CASSQGFTEAFF
NA	TRBV10-2	TRBJ2-2	NA	TGCGCCAGCCAAGAGGGTGCGGAGCTGTTTTTT	CASQEGAELFF
NA	TRBV3-1	TRBJ2-7	NA	TGTGCCAGCAGCCGCACAGGGGGGGCCTACGAGCAGTACTTC	CASSRTGGAYEQYF
NA	TRBV7-3	TRBJ2-2	many	TGTGCCAGCAGCCAAAGTCAAGGGGGTCCTGGCACCGGGGAGCTGTTTTTT	CASSQSQGGPGTGELFF
NA	TRBV29-1	TRBJ2-3	few	TGCAGCGCCGAGGAGGGTACAGATACGCAGTATTTT	CSAEEGTDTQYF
TRBD1	TRBV3-1	TRBJ1-4	few	TGTGCCAGCAGCCCGACAGGGGTAGGTGAAAAACTGTTTTTT	CASSPTGVGEKLFF
TRBD1	TRBV19	TRBJ1-5	many	TGTGCCAGTAGGCCCCGGGACAGGGGAAGGGGCAATCAGCCCCAGCATTTT	CASRPRDRGRGNQPQHF
TRBD1	TRBV19	TRBJ2-7	few	TGTGCCAGTAGTATAACAGGGGTCGAGCAGTACTTC	CASSITGVEQYF
NA	TRBV6-4	TRBJ1-1	few	TGTGCCAGCAGTGAGATTGCAGAAGCTTTCTTT	CASSEIAEAFF
NA	TRBV3-1	TRBJ1-6	once	TGTGCCAGCAGCCAAGAACACGGGAGGAGTTCACCCCTCCACTTT	CASSQEHGRSSPLHF
NA	TRBV7-2	TRBJ1-2	NA	TGTGCCAGCAGCTTTACAAGCAGGGAGGATGGCTACACCTTC	CASSFTSREDGYTF
TRBD1	TRBV7-9	TRBJ1-6	many	TGTGCCAGCAGCCTGGGACAGCGTAATTCACCCCTCCACTTT	CASSLGQRNSPLHF